This section outlines one TCR beta chain sequence together with its context. The source of the sample is a study of T cells after somatic rescue of genetic block. Sequenced by immunoSEQ multiplex PCR; TCRdb stores in-frame clones only, minus some. The sample lists 60,000 to 90,000 clones; roughly 93% were seen once. The V gene lost 3 bases and the J gene lost 1 base, with 4 bases spanning the gap. Germline loops: CDR1 SQVTM, CDR2 ANQGSEA. The CDR3 spans 12 residues. The chain couples TRBV29-1 to TRBJ2-4; D gene uncertain. This sequence was found in a man aged 25-45 years. Input material: peripheral blood mononuclear cells (PBMCs). Here the CDR3 reads CSVEAAKNIQYF. The CDR3 coding sequence is TGCAGCGTTGAGGCCGCCAAAAACATTCAGTACTTC.